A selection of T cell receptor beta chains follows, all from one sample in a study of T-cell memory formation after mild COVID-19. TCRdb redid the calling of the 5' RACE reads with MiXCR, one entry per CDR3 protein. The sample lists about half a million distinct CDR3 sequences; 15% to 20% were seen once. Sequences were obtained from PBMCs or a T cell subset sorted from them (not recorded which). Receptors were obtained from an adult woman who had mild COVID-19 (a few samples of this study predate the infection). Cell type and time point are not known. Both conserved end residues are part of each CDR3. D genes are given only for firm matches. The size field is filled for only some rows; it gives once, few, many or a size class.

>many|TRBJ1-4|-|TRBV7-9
CASTAWSATNEKLFF
TGTGCCAGCACGGCATGGTCCGCAACTAATGAAAAACTGTTTTTT
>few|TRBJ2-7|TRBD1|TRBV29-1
CSVEDTGTGIYEQYF
TGCAGCGTTGAAGATACCGGGACAGGGATTTACGAGCAGTACTTC
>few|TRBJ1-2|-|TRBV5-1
CASSSRDTLSGYTF
TGCGCCAGCAGCTCTCGGGACACTTTAAGTGGCTACACCTTC
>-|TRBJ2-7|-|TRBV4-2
CASSPRGTYEQYF
TGTGCCAGCAGCCCCCGGGGGACCTACGAGCAGTACTTC
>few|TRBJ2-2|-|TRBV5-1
CASSLISYTGELFF
TGCGCCAGCAGCTTGATTTCGTACACCGGGGAGCTGTTTTTT
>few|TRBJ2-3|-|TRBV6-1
CASSERQGGDTQYF
TGTGCCAGCAGTGAACGCCAAGGCGGAGATACGCAGTATTTT
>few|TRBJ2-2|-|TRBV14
CASSLRIGLTGELFF
TGTGCCAGCAGCCTACGAATAGGACTTACCGGGGAGCTGTTTTTT
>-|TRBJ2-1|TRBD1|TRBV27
CASSSLGQGYRNEQFF
TGTGCCAGCAGTTCACTAGGACAGGGATATAGGAATGAGCAGTTCTTC
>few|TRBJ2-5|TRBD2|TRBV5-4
CASSRGTSGAQETQYF
TGTGCCAGCAGCAGAGGGACTAGCGGAGCGCAAGAGACCCAGTACTTC
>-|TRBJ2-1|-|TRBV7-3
CASSPYGANNEQFF
TGTGCCAGCAGCCCATACGGGGCGAACAATGAGCAGTTCTTC